This T cell receptor (beta chain) was profiled in a study of T-cell reconstitution after alpha-beta-depleted transplantation in children. Study conclusions and caveats: A year post-transplant, T-cell counts and diversity derived mostly from newly produced T cells. There were reportedly several hundred expanded graft clones from which alpha-beta T cells came about two months after transplant.

The ends lost 2 bases at V and 4 bases at J; junction bases unmatched: 9. This CDR3 spans 17 amino acids. Germline V gene sequence: CDR1 LGHDT, CDR2 YNNKEL (reference sequence). Unique molecular identifiers were incorporated during preparation of the TCRbeta library. MiXCR, run by TCRdb on the PCR reads, gives a single entry per CDR3 protein. The repertoire holds more than 500,000 distinct CDR3 sequences, roughly an eighth seen once, with 12% to 15% in the top ten. This clonotype was found once. The target antigen is unknown. Sequences were derived from PBMCs, mostly from graft donor cells, sampled 180 days after TCRalphabeta/CD19-depleted stem cell transplant. This clonotype was obtained from a female patient aged 2 to 10 who had a stem cell transplant for aplastic anemia, so the T cells may come from the graft donor. The chain uses TRBV3-1 and TRBJ2-3; 10 positions agree with TRBD2. This CDR3 reads CASSQREGLAGADTQYF. CDR3 nucleotide sequence: TGTGCCAGCAGCCAACGAGAAGGGCTAGCGGGAGCAGATACGCAGTATTTT.